These 23 T cell receptor beta chains were all obtained from the same sample, sequenced in a study of vaccination and CD4 T cells after COVID-19. As for time point: late sampling 161 to 241 days after vaccination in a few convalescent patients. TCRdb analysed the PCR reads with MiXCR anew, one entry per CDR3 protein. The repertoire includes 30,000 or so distinct CDR3 sequences, approximately 53% of them detected once, and 5% to 6.5% sits in the top ten. The sequencing here drew on CD4+ T cells from blood, taken about 7 months after SARS-CoV-2 vaccination. The receptors come from a human donor who had recovered from COVID-19.

The V and J genes are TRBV28 and TRBJ2-3, with a tentative D call TRBD1 (6 bases). Trimming shortened V by 3 bases and J by 2 bases, and 12 bases separated the two germline ends. CDR3 size: 15 residues. Germline V CDR1 and CDR2: MDHEN, SYDVKM. The CDR3 region has the DNA TGTGCCAGCAGTTTCTCTACAGGGTACACAGATACGCAGTATTTT. As protein: CASSFSTGYTDTQYF.

In nucleotides, the CDR3 is TGTGCCATCAGTGAGTCAGGACAGGGCAATCAGCCCCAGCATTTT. This codes for CAISESGQGNQPQHF. The rearrangement joins TRBV10-3 to TRBJ1-5; 7 bases map to TRBD1. The CDR3 is 15 amino acids. The J segment lost 2 bases and the V segment lost 0 bases, leaving 1 base of the junction unmatched. Germline CDR1 reads ENHRY; CDR2 reads SYGVKD.

V and J are TRBV20-1 and TRBJ1-2, with D hard to call. Germline-derived CDR1 and CDR2 are DFQATT and SNEGSKA (reference sequence). V was shortened by 3 bases and J by 8 bases, with 19 bases between the two germline ends. The CDR3 contains 14 residues. The CDR3 DNA sequence: TGCAGTGCTAGGGAGACCTCACGGGCCGGGGGCTACACCTTC. Translated, it gives CSARETSRAGGYTF.

This chain connects TRBV6-5 to TRBJ1-1, with D unresolved. This CDR3 has 14 residues. Germline V CDR1 and CDR2: MNHEY, SVGAGI. V was clipped by 4 bases and J by 8 bases, with 17 bases between them. The CDR3 reads CASSSNGGAQEAFF. In DNA, the CDR3 is TGTGCCAGCAGTTCCAACGGAGGAGCACAGGAAGCTTTCTTT.

The V call is TRBV20-1, the J call TRBJ2-5; D might be TRBD1 (6 bases). CDR1 DFQATT and CDR2 SNEGSKA come from the germline V gene (reference sequence). V gave up 5 bases and J gave up 4 bases, with 14 bases separating them. The CDR3 extends over 13 amino acids. The CDR3 region has the DNA TGCAGTGCTGCTACAGGGAACAGAGAGACCCAGTACTTC. This gives the protein CSAATGNRETQYF.

The chain's CDR3 is CSARDNFRVGTGTEAFF. CDR3 bases: TGCAGTGCTAGAGATAACTTCAGGGTGGGGACCGGCACTGAAGCTTTCTTT. The gene calls are TRBV20-1 and TRBJ1-1; the D gene is possibly TRBD1 (5 bases). Per the germline V gene, CDR1 is DFQATT and CDR2 is SNEGSKA (reference sequence). The CDR3 length is 17 residues. V lost 0 bases, J lost 4 bases, and 21 bases lay in between.

The chain recombines TRBV7-8 with TRBJ1-5; 9 bases fit TRBD1. V shed 5 bases and J 5 bases; nucleotides not matched to a gene: 7. The CDR3 length is 15 residues. CDR1 and CDR2 (germline): SGHVS, FQNEAQ. This chain's CDR3 is CASSPGQGLYQPQHF. In DNA form, the CDR3 reads TGTGCCAGCAGCCCCGGACAGGGGCTGTATCAGCCCCAGCATTTT.

The rearrangement joins TRBV6-5 to TRBJ1-2; 12 nucleotides match TRBD1. The V and J ends lost 0 bases and 7 bases, in that order; junction bases with no gene match: 3. Germline CDR1 MNHEY, CDR2 SVGAGI. The CDR3 is 15 amino acids. CDR3 coding DNA: TGTGCCAGCAGTTACTCCGGGACAGGGGGCATTGGCTACACCTTC. This codes for CASSYSGTGGIGYTF.

V and J are TRBV7-9 and TRBJ2-1, with D possibly called TRBD1 or TRBD2 (6 bases each). Trimming removed 2 bases at V and 4 bases at J, with 12 bases between. From germline, CDR1 is SEHNR and CDR2 FQNEAQ (reference sequence). This CDR3 contains 15 residues. The CDR3 DNA reads TGTGCCAGCAGCTTATTGACGGGGGCGTACAATGAGCAGTTCTTC. Its translation is CASSLLTGAYNEQFF. Variable domain in full (rest from reference TRBV7-9 and TRBJ2-1): DTGVSQNPRHKITKRGQNVTFRCDPISEHNRLYWYRQTLGQGPEFLTYFQNEAQLEKSRLLSDRFSAERPKGSFSTLEIQRTEQGDSAMYLCASSLLTGAYNEQFFGPGTRLTVL.

The chain links TRBV6-1 to TRBJ2-7, with 8 bases matching TRBD2. The CDR3 is 13 residues long. Looked up from germline, CDR1 is MNHNS and CDR2 is SASEGT. V trimming: 6 bases; J trimming: 2 bases; junction bases outside the gene matches: 3. The CDR3 region has the DNA TGTGCCAGCAGCGGGGGGGCCCCCTACGAGCAGTACTTC. Protein: CASSGGAPYEQYF.

This chain connects TRBV7-9 to TRBJ2-5; D not certain. The CDR3 spans 13 residues. Germline V gene lookup returns CDR1 SEHNR and CDR2 FQNEAQ (reference sequence). The V end lost 5 bases, the J end lost 5 bases, and 12 bases lay between the germline ends. The CDR3 coding sequence is TGTGCCAGCAGCCTAACTCCCGCGGAGACCCAGTACTTC. Translating it yields CASSLTPAETQYF. Filled out from reference TRBV7-9 and TRBJ2-5, the complete variable domain reads DTGVSQNPRHKITKRGQNVTFRCDPISEHNRLYWYRQTLGQGPEFLTYFQNEAQLEKSRLLSDRFSAERPKGSFSTLEIQRTEQGDSAMYLCASSLTPAETQYFGPGTRLLVL.

The J gene is TRBJ2-3, the V gene TRBV2; D might be TRBD1 or TRBD2, each matching 5 bases. Trimming stripped 6 bases from V and 5 bases from J, with 9 bases between. The CDR3 sequence is 12 residues long. The germline gives CDR1 SNHLY, CDR2 FYNNEI. The CDR3 bases are TGTGCCAGCAGGGGGGAAGGAGATACGCAGTATTTT. Amino acids: CASRGEGDTQYF. The full variable domain, rest sourced from reference TRBV2 and TRBJ2-3, is EPEVTQTPSHQVTQMGQEVILRCVPISNHLYFYWYRQILGQKVEFLVSFYNNEISEKSEIFDDQFSVERPDGSNFTLKIRSTKLEDSAMYFCASRGEGDTQYFGPGTRLTVL.

This clonotype has only one observation. The chain employs TRBV28 and TRBJ1-2; 8 bases map to TRBD1. The V segment lost 5 bases and the J segment 7 bases; nucleotides outside the gene matches: 3. Germline loops: CDR1 MDHEN, CDR2 SYDVKM. This CDR3 has 12 residues. CDR3 nucleotides: TGTGCCAGCAGTGTGACAGGGGTTGGCTACACCTTC. Protein sequence: CASSVTGVGYTF.

The chain carries TRBV7-9 and TRBJ2-7, with D possibly TRBD2 on 6 matching bases. V lost 4 bases and J 3 bases, leaving 10 bases between the germline ends. This CDR3 is 13 amino acids long. Germline V gene data show CDR1 as SEHNR and CDR2 as FQNEAQ (reference sequence). The CDR3 DNA reads TGTGCCAGCAGCTCGGGACTCTTCTACGAGCAGTACTTC. It specifies CASSSGLFYEQYF. Combining the CDR3 with reference TRBV7-9 and TRBJ2-7 gives the whole variable domain DTGVSQNPRHKITKRGQNVTFRCDPISEHNRLYWYRQTLGQGPEFLTYFQNEAQLEKSRLLSDRFSAERPKGSFSTLEIQRTEQGDSAMYLCASSSGLFYEQYFGPGTRLTVT.

This chain connects TRBV5-1 to TRBJ2-4; either TRBD1 or TRBD2 may fit D (6 bases each). Germline CDR1 and CDR2: SGHRS and YFSETQ. CDR3 length equals 14 residues. V was trimmed by 2 bases and J by 7 bases, leaving 13 bases between them. CDR3 sequence reads: CASSLGGGENIQYF. The CDR3 coding sequence is TGCGCCAGCAGCTTAGGGGGAGGCGAGAACATTCAGTACTTC.

The chain is built from TRBV10-3 and TRBJ1-5, with 9 bases lining up with TRBD1. This CDR3 region has 18 residues. The germline V gene encodes CDR1 ENHRY and CDR2 SYGVKD. The V gene end was trimmed by 5 bases and the J gene end by 0 bases; junction bases not matched to a gene: 11. Here the CDR3 DNA reads TGTGCCATCAGTCCAGGGACAGGGAGTAAATATAGCAATCAGCCCCAGCATTTT. Residues: CAISPGTGSKYSNQPQHF.

This clonotype was detected once. CDR3 nucleotide sequence: TGTGCCAGTAGTATAGCGGGACAGGGGATTCGTCAGCCCCAGCATTTT. Translation: CASSIAGQGIRQPQHF. J is TRBJ1-5 and V is TRBV19; 10 positions agree with TRBD1. CDR3 length: 16 amino acids. Germline V CDR1 and CDR2: LNHDA, SQIVND (reference sequence). The J segment lost 6 bases and the V segment lost 1 base, leaving 6 bases of the junction unmatched.

There are a few counts of this clonotype. The chain uses TRBV6-1 and TRBJ1-1; D remains ambiguous. The CDR3 runs to 14 residues. V was trimmed by 6 bases and J by 0 bases, leaving 11 bases between them. The germline V gene has CDR1 MNHNS and CDR2 SASEGT. The CDR3 here is CASSPGDMNTEAFF. Written as DNA, the CDR3 is TGTGCCAGCAGCCCAGGTGATATGAACACTGAAGCTTTCTTT.

The rearrangement joins TRBV20-1 to TRBJ2-7, with 12 bases that match TRBD2. The V gene's germline CDR1 is DFQATT and CDR2 SNEGSKA (reference sequence). Losses at the gene ends were 6 bases for V and 6 bases for J; bases not matched to a gene: 12. The CDR3 extends over 15 amino acids. In nucleotides, the CDR3 is TGCAGTGCCGCCAGCCCTAGCGGGAGGGTGGGCGAGCAGTACTTC. Protein product: CSAASPSGRVGEQYF.

The chain is built from TRBV19 and TRBJ2-3; 10 bases match TRBD2. The CDR3 contains 18 residues. CDR1 LNHDA and CDR2 SQIVND come from the germline V gene (reference sequence). The trim removed 7 bases at V and 4 bases at J, leaving 17 bases unmatched. The CDR3 region has the DNA TGTGCCAGTACCAAGGGGCTAGCGGGAGTAGACAGCCCAGATACGCAGTATTTT. Amino acids: CASTKGLAGVDSPDTQYF.

The chain uses TRBV6-1 and TRBJ2-2, with 8 nucleotides matching TRBD2. With V trimmed by 8 bases and J by 6 bases, 11 bases remained unmatched. CDR1 and CDR2 from the germline V gene are MNHNS and SASEGT. The length of the CDR3 is 15 residues. The CDR3: CASVSPGGPSGELFF. The DNA of the CDR3 is TGTGCCAGCGTTTCACCGGGAGGGCCATCCGGGGAGCTGTTTTTT.

This clonotype was detected a few times. V gene TRBV20-1 combines with J gene TRBJ2-3; 9 bases are a match to TRBD1. V was clipped by 6 bases and J by 4 bases; unmatched bases: 14. CDR1 DFQATT and CDR2 SNEGSKA come from the germline V gene (reference sequence). This CDR3 has 16 amino acids. CDR3 sequence reads: CSALGLGQGTADTQYF. CDR3 DNA: TGCAGTGCCCTTGGCCTAGGACAGGGGACGGCAGATACGCAGTATTTT.

The rearrangement joins TRBV20-1 to TRBJ1-5; D ambiguous. Germline V gene sequence: CDR1 DFQATT, CDR2 SNEGSKA (reference sequence). CDR3 length: 15 amino acids. Deletions cut 6 bases from V and 0 bases from J, with 15 bases between. The CDR3: CSADGRFGSNQPQHF. The CDR3 coding sequence is TGCAGTGCCGATGGGAGGTTCGGTAGCAATCAGCCCCAGCATTTT.